This T cell receptor (beta chain) was recorded in a study of blood T cell repertoires in COVID-19 (TCRdb year 2020). At the level of the whole study: Collaborator samples came from the United States, Italy and Spain and covered acute and convalescent phases of COVID-19. A de-identified subject ID, COVID-19 status, age in years and sex were almost always included in the sample metadata. Where HLA class I and class II types were available, the types were taken from metadata supplied by the sample provider, not from assay-based typing. Deeply sampled blood TCRbeta repertoires from subjects exposed to, actively infected with, or recovered from COVID-19 were included in the dataset. The repertoires were made available in a free public database intended to serve as a resource for research on the immune response to SARS-CoV-2. The prospective study material was composed of cDNA or gDNA derived from T cells, B-cell-depleted T cells, or PBMCs. The samples were drawn from two sources: the first 160 participants of the ongoing ImmuneRACE study, and fewer than 1,500 subjects contributed by 6 global collaborators.

What the study reported, not specific to this receptor: The quantity of clinical and demographic metadata differed by source and by participant and was supplied without curation.

TCRbeta CDR3 regions were amplified from genomic DNA by means of the immunoSEQ Assay, a bias-controlled multiplex PCR. In the source study's methods: Within the assay, amplification of reference gene primers was used to estimate how many nucleated cells each sample contained. Sequence reads were collapsed and filtered to measure the absolute abundance of every unique TCRbeta CDR3 rearrangement. Productive Simpson clonality was computed per sample as the square root of Simpson's diversity index over productive rearrangements. Held by TCRdb, this immuneACCESS table contains in-frame sequences only and omits some clones. Under half of the omission traces to an unresolved V gene where checked; the cause of the rest is unknown. V, J and clone size derive from that table, while D and trimming were established from the DNA sequence. The sample includes roughly 38,000 clones, with 86% observed a single time. The ten largest clonotypes hold around 20% of the sample.

The collaborating institutions used their own protocols to collect whole blood in K2EDTA tubes. For TCRbeta analysis, collaborators shipped samples as frozen whole blood, isolated PBMCs, or DNA extracted from either of those sample types. The CDR3 runs 16 residues from the cysteine to the phenylalanine. Only the CDR3 part of the read is kept: 48 bases, read in frame from the first base. V was cut back by 3 bases and J by 4 bases, leaving a gap of 16 bases between them. Via the germline V gene, CDR1 is SGHAT and CDR2 FQNNGV. This clone has just one count. Its antigen specificity is not known. No much larger clonotype is one base removed from it; base qualities were not supplied.

The chain is made from TRBV11-2 and TRBJ2-1; TRBD2 is perhaps the D gene, given 6 matching bases. Source material: peripheral blood. The receptor was isolated from a man between 45 and 60 years old in a cohort sampled during active COVID-19. The CDR3 region has the sequence CASSFPLAGQYNEQFF. Here is the DNA: TGTGCCAGCAGCTTCCCCTTGGCGGGGCAATACAATGAGCAGTTCTTC.